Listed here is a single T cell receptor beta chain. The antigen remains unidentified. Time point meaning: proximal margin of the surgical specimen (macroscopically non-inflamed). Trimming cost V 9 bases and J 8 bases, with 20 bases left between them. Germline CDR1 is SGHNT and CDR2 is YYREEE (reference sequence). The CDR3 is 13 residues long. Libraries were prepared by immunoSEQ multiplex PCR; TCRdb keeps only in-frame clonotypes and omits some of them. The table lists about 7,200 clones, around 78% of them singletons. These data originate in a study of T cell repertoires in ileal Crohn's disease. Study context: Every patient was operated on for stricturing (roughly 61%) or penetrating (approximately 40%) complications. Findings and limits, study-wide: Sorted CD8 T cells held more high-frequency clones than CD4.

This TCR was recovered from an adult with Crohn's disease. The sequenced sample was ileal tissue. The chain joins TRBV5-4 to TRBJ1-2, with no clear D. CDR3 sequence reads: CATPAQPLFGYTF. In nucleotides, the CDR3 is TGTGCCACCCCCGCGCAGCCGCTTTTCGGCTACACCTTC. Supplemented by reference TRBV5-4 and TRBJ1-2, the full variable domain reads ETGVTQSPTHLIKTRGQQVTLRCSSQSGHNTVSWYQQALGQGPQFIFQYYREEENGRGNFPPRFSGLQFPNYSSELNVNALELDDSALYLCATPAQPLFGYTFGSGTRLTVV.